This TCR beta chain emerged from a study of esophageal squamous cell carcinoma under preoperative chemotherapy. Whole-study context: Both tumor-infiltrating lymphocytes and peripheral blood T cells had their TCR repertoires profiled.

TCRdb re-called the PCR reads with MiXCR, one entry per CDR3 protein. The data show 15,000 to 20,000 distinct CDR3 sequences, around 47% seen once. About this clonotype itself: The target antigen is unknown.

Described time point: before preoperative PTX-NDP chemotherapy. Preoperative chemotherapy with paclitaxel-nedaplatin was given to patients before surgery. The study, taken as a whole, reports: After chemotherapy, TCR diversity rose significantly in peripheral T cells but not in tumor-infiltrating lymphocytes. Abundant clones tended to shrink rather than expand after paclitaxel-nedaplatin.

Germline values: CDR1 SGHTA, CDR2 FQGNSA. V was pared by 1 base and J by 2 bases, with 4 bases between. This CDR3 region has 13 residues. This chain links TRBV7-2 with TRBJ2-3; D gene uncertain. Sampling took place from a patient given preoperative chemotherapy. The TCR comes from a human donor with esophageal squamous cell carcinoma. The donor label of this sample is uncertain. This CDR3 is CASSLGTTDTQYF. CDR3 in DNA: TGTGCCAGCAGCTTAGGGACCACAGATACGCAGTATTTT.